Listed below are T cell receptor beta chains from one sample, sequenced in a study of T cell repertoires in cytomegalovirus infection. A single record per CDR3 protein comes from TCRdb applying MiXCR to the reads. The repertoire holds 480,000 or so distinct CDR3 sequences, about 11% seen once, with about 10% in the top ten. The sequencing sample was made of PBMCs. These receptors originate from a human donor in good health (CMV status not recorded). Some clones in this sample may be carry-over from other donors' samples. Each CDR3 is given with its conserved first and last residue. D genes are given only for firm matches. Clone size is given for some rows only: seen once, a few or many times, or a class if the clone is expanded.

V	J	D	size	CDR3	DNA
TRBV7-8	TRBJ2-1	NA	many	CASSLLQGDNEQFF	TGTGCCAGCAGCTTACTTCAAGGGGACAATGAGCAGTTCTTC
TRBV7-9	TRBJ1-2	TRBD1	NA	CASSTGVDYGYTF	TGTGCCAGCAGTACAGGGGTGGACTATGGCTACACCTTC
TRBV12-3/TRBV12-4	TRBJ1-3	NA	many	CASSPMTGGNTIYF	TGTGCCAGCAGCCCCATGACCGGTGGAAACACCATATATTTT
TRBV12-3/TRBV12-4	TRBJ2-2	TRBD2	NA	CASSSKGTRSRVTGELFF	TGTGCCAGCAGTTCGAAAGGGACTAGGAGCAGGGTCACCGGGGAGCTGTTTTTT
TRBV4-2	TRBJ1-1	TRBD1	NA	CASSQGLGPRGFEAFF	TGTGCCAGCAGCCAAGGGCTGGGACCCAGGGGGTTTGAAGCTTTCTTT
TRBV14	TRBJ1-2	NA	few	CASSPAEGWDEDYGYTF	TGTGCCAGCAGCCCGGCGGAGGGGTGGGACGAAGACTATGGCTACACCTTC
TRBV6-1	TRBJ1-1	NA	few	CASSDAFTAFF	TGTGCCAGCAGTGATGCCTTTACAGCTTTCTTT
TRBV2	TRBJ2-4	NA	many	CASSPRGVILADLAKNIQYF	TGTGCCAGCAGCCCCAGGGGGGTGATCCTCGCAGATCTAGCCAAAAACATTCAGTACTTC
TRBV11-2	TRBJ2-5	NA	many	CASSLTRDKKETQYF	TGTGCCAGCAGCTTAACCCGGGACAAAAAAGAGACCCAGTACTTC
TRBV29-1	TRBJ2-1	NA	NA	CSVDFRRVSPNEQFF	TGCAGCGTTGATTTCCGCAGGGTATCTCCCAATGAGCAGTTCTTC
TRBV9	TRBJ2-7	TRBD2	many	CASSAGTSGYEQYF	TGTGCCAGCAGCGCGGGGACTAGCGGATACGAGCAGTACTTC
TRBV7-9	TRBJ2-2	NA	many	CASSPRAGPRLTGELFF	TGTGCCAGCAGCCCCCGCGCAGGCCCGAGACTCACCGGGGAGCTGTTTTTT
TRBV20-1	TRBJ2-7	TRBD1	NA	CSAPDRARSYEQYF	TGCAGTGCCCCCGACAGGGCCCGCTCCTACGAGCAGTACTTC
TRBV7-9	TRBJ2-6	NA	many	CASVPWGSGANVLTF	TGTGCCAGCGTACCTTGGGGGTCTGGGGCCAACGTCCTGACTTTC
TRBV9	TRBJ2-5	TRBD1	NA	CASSVGGTGLETQYF	TGTGCCAGCAGCGTAGGAGGGACAGGGTTAGAGACCCAGTACTTC
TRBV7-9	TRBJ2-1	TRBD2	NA	CASSLAALTSGRGNEQFF	TGTGCCAGCAGCTTAGCGGCCCTGACTAGCGGGAGGGGAAATGAGCAGTTCTTC
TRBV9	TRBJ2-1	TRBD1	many	CASSPDRGRNNEQFF	TGTGCCAGCAGCCCAGACAGGGGAAGGAACAATGAGCAGTTCTTC
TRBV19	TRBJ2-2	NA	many	CASKPRPNTGELFF	TGTGCCAGTAAGCCCCGCCCGAACACCGGGGAGCTGTTTTTT
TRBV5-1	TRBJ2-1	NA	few	CASSRVGGHNEQFF	TGCGCCAGCAGCCGGGTAGGGGGGCACAATGAGCAGTTCTTC
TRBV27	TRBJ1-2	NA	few	CASSGSDNYGYTF	TGTGCCAGCAGTGGAAGCGATAACTATGGCTACACCTTC
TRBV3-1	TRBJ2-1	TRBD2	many	CASSSLAGLYNEQFF	TGTGCCAGCAGCTCACTAGCGGGGCTATACAATGAGCAGTTCTTC
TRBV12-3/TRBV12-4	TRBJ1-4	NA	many	CASSLAVLPGEKLFF	TGTGCCAGCAGTTTGGCAGTTCTCCCTGGGGAAAAACTGTTTTTT
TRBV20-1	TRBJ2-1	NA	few	CSARAGAGRNNEQFF	TGCAGTGCTAGGGCGGGTGCGGGAAGGAACAATGAGCAGTTCTTC
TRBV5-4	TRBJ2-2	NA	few	CASSPEGGWNTGELFF	TGTGCCAGCAGCCCGGAGGGCGGGTGGAACACCGGGGAGCTGTTTTTT
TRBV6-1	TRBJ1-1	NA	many	CASSRSGQNTEAFF	TGTGCCAGCAGTAGATCAGGTCAGAACACTGAAGCTTTCTTT
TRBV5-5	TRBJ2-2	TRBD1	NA	CASSLVGGAYTGELFF	TGTGCCAGCAGCTTGGTAGGGGGCGCCTACACCGGGGAGCTGTTTTTT
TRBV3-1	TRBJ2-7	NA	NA	CASSQRGTSYEQYF	TGTGCCAGCAGCCAAAGGGGGACATCCTACGAGCAGTACTTC
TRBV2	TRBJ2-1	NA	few	CASSDPGVEDNEQFF	TGTGCCAGCAGTGACCCGGGAGTTGAGGACAATGAGCAGTTCTTC
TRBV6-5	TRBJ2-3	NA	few	CASSGRGPTQYF	TGTGCCAGCAGTGGCCGGGGCCCTACGCAGTATTTT
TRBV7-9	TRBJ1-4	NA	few	CASSPRASGVNEKLFF	TGTGCCAGCAGCCCTCGGGCCTCGGGGGTTAATGAAAAACTGTTTTTT
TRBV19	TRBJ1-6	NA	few	CASRGGQSLHF	TGTGCCAGTCGCGGGGGGCAATCCCTCCACTTT
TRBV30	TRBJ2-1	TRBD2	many	CASPRVAGGVNEQFF	TGTGCCTCGCCGAGGGTAGCGGGAGGGGTGAATGAGCAGTTCTTC
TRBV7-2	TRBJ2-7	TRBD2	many	CASSFPSGSYEQYF	TGTGCCAGCAGCTTCCCTAGCGGGAGCTACGAGCAGTACTTC
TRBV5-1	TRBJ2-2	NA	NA	CASSQWGSVGVGSGNTGELFF	TGCGCCAGCAGCCAGTGGGGGTCAGTAGGAGTCGGATCAGGGAACACCGGGGAGCTGTTTTTT
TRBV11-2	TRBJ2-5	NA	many	CASSFLQGGETQYF	TGTGCCAGCAGCTTTTTGCAGGGGGGGGAGACCCAGTACTTC
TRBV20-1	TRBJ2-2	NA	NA	CSARDFTGDANTGELFF	TGCAGTGCTAGAGATTTCACGGGGGACGCGAACACCGGGGAGCTGTTTTTT
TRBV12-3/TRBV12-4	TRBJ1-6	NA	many	CASSSGTFDSPLHF	TGTGCCAGCAGCTCCGGGACGTTCGATTCACCCCTCCACTTT
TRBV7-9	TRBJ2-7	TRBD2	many	CASSAGGGGTYEQYF	TGTGCCAGCAGCGCCGGCGGCGGGGGGACCTACGAGCAGTACTTC
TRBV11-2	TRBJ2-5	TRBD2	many	CASTFSGVGEETQYF	TGTGCCAGTACCTTCAGCGGGGTGGGAGAAGAGACCCAGTACTTC
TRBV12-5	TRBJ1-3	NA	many	CASGLGATRGDTIYF	TGTGCTAGTGGTTTGGGGGCGACGAGAGGAGACACCATATATTTT
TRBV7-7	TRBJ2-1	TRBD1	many	CASSVGQGPSYNEQFF	TGTGCCAGCAGCGTAGGACAGGGGCCATCCTACAATGAGCAGTTCTTC
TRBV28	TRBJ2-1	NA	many	CASSFLVSGGYNEQFF	TGTGCCAGCAGTTTTTTGGTGTCGGGCGGCTACAATGAGCAGTTCTTC
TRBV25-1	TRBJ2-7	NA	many	CASSPEGDRQYF	TGTGCCAGCAGCCCTGAGGGAGACCGGCAGTACTTC
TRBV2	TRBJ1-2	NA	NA	CASSDLEMQVLLGGYTF	TGTGCCAGCAGTGACCTTGAAATGCAGGTGCTCTTAGGTGGCTACACCTTC
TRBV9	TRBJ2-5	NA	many	CASSLSGRSSETQYF	TGTGCCAGCAGCCTTTCCGGACGGTCTTCAGAGACCCAGTACTTC
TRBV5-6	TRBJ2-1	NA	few	CASRLGSHNEQFF	TGTGCCAGCAGGCTGGGGTCTCACAATGAGCAGTTCTTC
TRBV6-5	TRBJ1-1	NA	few	CASSYEQYTEAFF	TGTGCCAGCAGTTACGAACAATACACTGAAGCTTTCTTT